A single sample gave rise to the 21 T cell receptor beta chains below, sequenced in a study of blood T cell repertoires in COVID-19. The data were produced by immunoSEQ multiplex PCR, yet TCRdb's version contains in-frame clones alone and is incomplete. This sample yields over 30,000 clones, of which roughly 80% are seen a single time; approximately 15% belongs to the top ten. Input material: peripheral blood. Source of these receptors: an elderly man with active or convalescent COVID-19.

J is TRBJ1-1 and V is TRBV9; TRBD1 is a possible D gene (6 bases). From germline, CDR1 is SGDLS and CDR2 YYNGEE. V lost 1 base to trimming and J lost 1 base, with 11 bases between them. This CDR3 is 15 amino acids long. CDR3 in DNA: TGTGCCAGCAGCGTAAACAGGGACCCGAACACTGAAGCTTTCTTT. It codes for CASSVNRDPNTEAFF.

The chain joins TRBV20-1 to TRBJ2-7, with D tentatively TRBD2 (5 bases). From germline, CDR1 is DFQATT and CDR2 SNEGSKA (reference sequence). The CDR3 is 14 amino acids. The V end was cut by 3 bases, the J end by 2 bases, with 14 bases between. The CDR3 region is CSASMRTGTYEQYF. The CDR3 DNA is TGCAGTGCTAGTATGAGGACTGGTACCTACGAGCAGTACTTC.

The CDR3 spells CASREQGARGYYGYTF. The DNA of the CDR3 is TGTGCCAGCAGAGAACAGGGGGCGCGGGGTTACTATGGCTACACCTTC. This chain joins TRBV28 and TRBJ1-2; 9 bases agree with TRBD1. V shed 6 bases and J 3 bases; nucleotides not matched to a gene: 11. The CDR3 length is 16 residues. Germline V gives CDR1 MDHEN, CDR2 SYDVKM.

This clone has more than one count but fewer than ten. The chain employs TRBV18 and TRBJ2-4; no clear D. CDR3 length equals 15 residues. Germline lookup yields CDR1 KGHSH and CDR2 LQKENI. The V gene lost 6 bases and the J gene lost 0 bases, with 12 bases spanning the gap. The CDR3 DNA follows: TGTGCCAGCTCCCCTCCACTACAAGCCAAAAACATTCAGTACTTC. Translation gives CASSPPLQAKNIQYF.

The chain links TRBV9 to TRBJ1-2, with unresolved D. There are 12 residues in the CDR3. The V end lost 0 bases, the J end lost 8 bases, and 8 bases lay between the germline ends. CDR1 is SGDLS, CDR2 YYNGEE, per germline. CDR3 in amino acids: CASSVEGGGYTF. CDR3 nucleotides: TGTGCCAGCAGCGTAGAAGGAGGCGGCTACACCTTC.

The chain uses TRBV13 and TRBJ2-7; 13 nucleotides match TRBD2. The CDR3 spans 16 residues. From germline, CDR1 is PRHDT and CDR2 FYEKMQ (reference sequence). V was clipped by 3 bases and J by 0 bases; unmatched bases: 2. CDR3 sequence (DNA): TGTGCCAGCAGCTTCGGGACTAGCGGGACCTCCTACGAGCAGTACTTC. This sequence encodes CASSFGTSGTSYEQYF.

CDR3 nucleotide sequence: TGTGCCAGCAGCTCTCCGAGCGGAACCGGGGAGCTGTTTTTT. Amino acids: CASSSPSGTGELFF. The V gene is TRBV7-9, the J gene TRBJ2-2; tentatively, D is TRBD2 (5 bases). Germline V lookup: CDR1 SEHNR, CDR2 FQNEAQ (reference sequence). The CDR3 runs to 14 residues. The germline V and J ends were trimmed by 4 bases and 5 bases, with 11 bases remaining between them. Full variable domain (outside the CDR3, taken from reference TRBV7-9 and TRBJ2-2): DTGVSQNPRHKITKRGQNVTFRCDPISEHNRLYWYRQTLGQGPEFLTYFQNEAQLEKSRLLSDRFSAERPKGSFSTLEIQRTEQGDSAMYLCASSSPSGTGELFFGEGSRLTVL.

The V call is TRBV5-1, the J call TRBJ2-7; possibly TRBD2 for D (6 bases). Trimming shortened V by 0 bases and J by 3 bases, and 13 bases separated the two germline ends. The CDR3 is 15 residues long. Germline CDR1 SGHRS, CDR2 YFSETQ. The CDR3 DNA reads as TGCGCCAGCAGCTTGGCCAACGGGGAGGACTACGAGCAGTACTTC. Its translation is CASSLANGEDYEQYF.

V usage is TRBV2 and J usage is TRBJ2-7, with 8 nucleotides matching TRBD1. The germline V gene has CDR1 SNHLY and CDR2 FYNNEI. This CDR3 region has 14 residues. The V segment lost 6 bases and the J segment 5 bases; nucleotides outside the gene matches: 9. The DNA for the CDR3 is TGTGCCAGCAGGTTGGGCAGGGGGCTCGACGAGCAGTACTTC. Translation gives CASRLGRGLDEQYF. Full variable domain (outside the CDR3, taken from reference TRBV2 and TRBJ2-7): EPEVTQTPSHQVTQMGQEVILRCVPISNHLYFYWYRQILGQKVEFLVSFYNNEISEKSEIFDDQFSVERPDGSNFTLKIRSTKLEDSAMYFCASRLGRGLDEQYFGPGTRLTVT.

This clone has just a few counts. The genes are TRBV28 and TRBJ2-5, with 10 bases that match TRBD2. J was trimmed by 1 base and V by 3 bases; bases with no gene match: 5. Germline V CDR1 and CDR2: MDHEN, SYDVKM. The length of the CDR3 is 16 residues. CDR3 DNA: TGTGCCAGCAGTTTTACCGGGACTAGCGTCCAAGAGACCCAGTACTTC. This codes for CASSFTGTSVQETQYF.

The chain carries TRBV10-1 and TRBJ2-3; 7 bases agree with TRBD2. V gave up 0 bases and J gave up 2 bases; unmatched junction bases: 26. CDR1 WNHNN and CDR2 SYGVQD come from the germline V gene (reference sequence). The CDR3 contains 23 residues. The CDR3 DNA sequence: TGCGCCAGCAGTGAGTCAAAAACCGCGACCGCCTTTTGGGCGGGGGAACCCACAGATACGCAGTATTTT. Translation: CASSESKTATAFWAGEPTDTQYF.

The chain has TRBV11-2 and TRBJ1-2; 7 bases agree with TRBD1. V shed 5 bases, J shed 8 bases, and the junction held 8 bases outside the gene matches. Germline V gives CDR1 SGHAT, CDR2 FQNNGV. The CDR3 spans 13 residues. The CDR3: CASSPDRARGYTF. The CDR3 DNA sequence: TGTGCCAGCAGCCCCGACAGGGCACGAGGCTACACCTTC.

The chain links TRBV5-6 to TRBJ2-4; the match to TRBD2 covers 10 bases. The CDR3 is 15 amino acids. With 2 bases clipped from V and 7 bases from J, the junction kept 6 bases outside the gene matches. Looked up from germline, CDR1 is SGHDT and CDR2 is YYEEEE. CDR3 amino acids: CASSFKREGLNIQYF. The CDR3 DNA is TGTGCCAGCAGCTTCAAGCGGGAGGGCCTTAACATTCAGTACTTC. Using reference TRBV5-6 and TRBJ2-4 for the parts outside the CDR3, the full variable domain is DAGVTQSPTHLIKTRGQQVTLRCSPKSGHDTVSWYQQALGQGPQFIFQYYEEEERQRGNFPDRFSGHQFPNYSSELNVNALLLGDSALYLCASSFKREGLNIQYFGAGTRLSVL.

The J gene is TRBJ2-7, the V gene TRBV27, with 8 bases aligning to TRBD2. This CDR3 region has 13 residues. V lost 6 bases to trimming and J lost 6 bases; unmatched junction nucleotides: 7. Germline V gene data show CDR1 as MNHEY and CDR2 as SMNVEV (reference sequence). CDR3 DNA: TGTGCCAGCAGCCCCACTCGGGGGGGCGAGCAGTACTTC. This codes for CASSPTRGGEQYF.

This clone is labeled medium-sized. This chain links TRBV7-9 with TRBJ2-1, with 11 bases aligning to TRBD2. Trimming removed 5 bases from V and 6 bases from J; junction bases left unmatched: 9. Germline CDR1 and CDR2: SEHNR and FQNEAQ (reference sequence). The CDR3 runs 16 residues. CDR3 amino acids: CASSPLAGGPINEQFF. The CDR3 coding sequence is TGTGCCAGCAGCCCCTTAGCGGGAGGGCCAATCAATGAGCAGTTCTTC.

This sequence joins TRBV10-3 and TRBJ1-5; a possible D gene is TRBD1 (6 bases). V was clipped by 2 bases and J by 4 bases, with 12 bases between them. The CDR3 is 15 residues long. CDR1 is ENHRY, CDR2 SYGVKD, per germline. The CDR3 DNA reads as TGTGCCATCAGTGAGCAGGGAGGGGGAAATCAGCCCCAGCATTTT. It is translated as CAISEQGGGNQPQHF.

The CDR3 DNA follows: TGTGCCAGCAGCTTAGAACAGGGGGCCTACAATGAGCAGTTCTTC. It encodes CASSLEQGAYNEQFF. The gene calls are TRBV7-3 and TRBJ2-1; 8 bases agree with TRBD1. Germline assignment: CDR1 SGHTA and CDR2 FQGTGA. The junction had 2 bases not matched to a gene; V was cut back by 2 bases and J by 2 bases. CDR3 length equals 15 residues.

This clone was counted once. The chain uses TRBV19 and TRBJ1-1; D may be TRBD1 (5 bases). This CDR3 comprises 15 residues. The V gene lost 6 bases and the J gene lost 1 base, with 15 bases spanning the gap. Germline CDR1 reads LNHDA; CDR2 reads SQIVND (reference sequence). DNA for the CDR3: TGTGCCAGTAGAGGACGGGGGGAAAAGAACACTGAAGCTTTCTTT. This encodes CASRGRGEKNTEAFF.

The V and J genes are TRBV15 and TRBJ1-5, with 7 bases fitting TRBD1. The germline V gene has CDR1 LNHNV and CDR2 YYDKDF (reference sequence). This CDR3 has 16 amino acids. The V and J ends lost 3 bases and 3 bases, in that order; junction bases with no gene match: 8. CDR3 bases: TGTGCCACCAGCAGGGGAGACAGGGATGCCAATCAGCCCCAGCATTTT. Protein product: CATSRGDRDANQPQHF.

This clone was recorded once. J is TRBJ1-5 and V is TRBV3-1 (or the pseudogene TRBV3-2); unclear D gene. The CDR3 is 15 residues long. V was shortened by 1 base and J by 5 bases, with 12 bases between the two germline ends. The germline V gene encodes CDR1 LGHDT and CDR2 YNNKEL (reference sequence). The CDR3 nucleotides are TGTGCCAGCAGCCAAGGAGGGTTCGACTATCAGCCCCAGCATTTT. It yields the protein CASSQGGFDYQPQHF.

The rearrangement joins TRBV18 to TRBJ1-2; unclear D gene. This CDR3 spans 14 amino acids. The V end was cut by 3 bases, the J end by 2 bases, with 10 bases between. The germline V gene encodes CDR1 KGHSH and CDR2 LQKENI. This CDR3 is CASSPADPNYGYTF. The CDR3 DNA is TGTGCCAGCTCACCGGCAGATCCAAACTATGGCTACACCTTC.